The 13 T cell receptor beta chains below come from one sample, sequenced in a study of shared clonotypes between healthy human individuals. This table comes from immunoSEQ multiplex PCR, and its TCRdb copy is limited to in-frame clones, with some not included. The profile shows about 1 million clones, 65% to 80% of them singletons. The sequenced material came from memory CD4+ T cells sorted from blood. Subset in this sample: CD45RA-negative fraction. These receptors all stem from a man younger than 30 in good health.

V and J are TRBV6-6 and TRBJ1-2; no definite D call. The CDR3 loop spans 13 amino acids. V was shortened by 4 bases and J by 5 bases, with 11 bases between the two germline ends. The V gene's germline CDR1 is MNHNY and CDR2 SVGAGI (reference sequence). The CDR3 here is CASSSDPYYGYTF. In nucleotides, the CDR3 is TGTGCCAGCAGTTCGGACCCTTATTATGGCTACACCTTC.

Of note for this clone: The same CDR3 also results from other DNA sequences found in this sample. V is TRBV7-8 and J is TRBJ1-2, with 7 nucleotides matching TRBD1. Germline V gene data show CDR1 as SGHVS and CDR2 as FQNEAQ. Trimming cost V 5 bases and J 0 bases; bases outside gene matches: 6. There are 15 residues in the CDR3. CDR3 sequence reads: CASSPGTDTNYGYTF. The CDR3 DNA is TGTGCCAGCAGCCCGGGGACAGATACTAACTATGGCTACACCTTC.

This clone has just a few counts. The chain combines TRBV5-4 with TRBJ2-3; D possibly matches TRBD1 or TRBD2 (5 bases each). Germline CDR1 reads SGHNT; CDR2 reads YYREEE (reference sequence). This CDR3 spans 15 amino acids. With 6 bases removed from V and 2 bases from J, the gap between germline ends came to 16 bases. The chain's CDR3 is CASTKGRGFTDTQYF. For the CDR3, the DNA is TGTGCCAGCACTAAGGGACGAGGATTCACAGATACGCAGTATTTT. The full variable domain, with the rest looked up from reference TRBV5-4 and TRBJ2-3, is ETGVTQSPTHLIKTRGQQVTLRCSSQSGHNTVSWYQQALGQGPQFIFQYYREEENGRGNFPPRFSGLQFPNYSSELNVNALELDDSALYLCASTKGRGFTDTQYFGPGTRLTVL.

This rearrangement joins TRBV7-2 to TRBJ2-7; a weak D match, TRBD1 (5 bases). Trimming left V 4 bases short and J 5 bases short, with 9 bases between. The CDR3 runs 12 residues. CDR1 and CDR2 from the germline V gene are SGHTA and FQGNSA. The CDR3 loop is CASSSQGHEQYF. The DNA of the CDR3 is TGTGCCAGCAGCTCTCAGGGCCACGAGCAGTACTTC.

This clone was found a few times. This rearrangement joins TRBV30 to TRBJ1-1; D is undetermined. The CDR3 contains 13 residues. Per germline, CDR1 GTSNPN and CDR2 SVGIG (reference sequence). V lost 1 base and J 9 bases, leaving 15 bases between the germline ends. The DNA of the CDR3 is TGTGCCTGGAGTGAACCCACCGGAGTTAAAGCTTTCTTT. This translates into CAWSEPTGVKAFF.

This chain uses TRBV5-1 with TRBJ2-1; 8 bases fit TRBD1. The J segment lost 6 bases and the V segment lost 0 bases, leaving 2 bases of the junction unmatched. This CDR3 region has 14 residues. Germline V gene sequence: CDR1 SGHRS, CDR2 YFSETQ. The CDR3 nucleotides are TGCGCCAGCAGCTTGGGGACAGGGATCAATGAGCAGTTCTTC. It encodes CASSLGTGINEQFF.

As DNA, the CDR3 is TGCGCCAGCAGCCCCGAACCCCCCTTAGCGGGAGGTGGTAAGAATGAGCAGTTCTTC. Its protein is CASSPEPPLAGGGKNEQFF. V usage is TRBV4-3 and J usage is TRBJ2-1; 10 bases match TRBD2. CDR3 length: 19 amino acids. Germline-derived CDR1 and CDR2 are LGHNA and YSLEER. The V gene end was trimmed by 4 bases and the J gene end by 7 bases; junction bases not matched to a gene: 19.

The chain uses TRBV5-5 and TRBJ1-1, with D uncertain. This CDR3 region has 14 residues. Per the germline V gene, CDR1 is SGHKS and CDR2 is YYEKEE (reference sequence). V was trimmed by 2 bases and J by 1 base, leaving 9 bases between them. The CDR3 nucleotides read TGTGCCAGCAGCTTCCCGACTGGGAACACTGAAGCTTTCTTT. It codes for CASSFPTGNTEAFF.

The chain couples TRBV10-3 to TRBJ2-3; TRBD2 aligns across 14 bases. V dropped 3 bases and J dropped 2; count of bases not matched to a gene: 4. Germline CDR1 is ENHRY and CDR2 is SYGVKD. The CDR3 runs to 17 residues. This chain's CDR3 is CAISEGTSGGFTDTQYF. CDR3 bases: TGTGCCATCAGTGAAGGGACTAGCGGGGGTTTCACAGATACGCAGTATTTT.

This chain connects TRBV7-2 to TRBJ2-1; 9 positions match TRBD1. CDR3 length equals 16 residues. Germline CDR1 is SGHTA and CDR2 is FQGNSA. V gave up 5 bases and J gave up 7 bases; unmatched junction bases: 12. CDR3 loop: CASSVSGTGTLNEQFF. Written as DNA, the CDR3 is TGTGCCAGCAGCGTTTCCGGGACAGGGACTCTTAATGAGCAGTTCTTC.

The CDR3 sequence: CSVESYAGQGDNEQFF. Written as DNA, the CDR3 is TGCAGCGTTGAATCTTATGCGGGACAGGGGGACAATGAGCAGTTCTTC. The chain carries TRBV29-1 and TRBJ2-1; 11 bases match TRBD1. Losses at the gene ends were 2 bases for V and 5 bases for J; bases not matched to a gene: 8. Germline lookup yields CDR1 SQVTM and CDR2 ANQGSEA. There are 16 residues in the CDR3.

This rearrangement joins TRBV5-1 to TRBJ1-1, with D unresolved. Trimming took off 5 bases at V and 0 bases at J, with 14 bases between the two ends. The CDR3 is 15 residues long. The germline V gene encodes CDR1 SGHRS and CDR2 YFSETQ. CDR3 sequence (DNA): TGCGCCAGCAGGGTCCGCTCAGAGATGAACACTGAAGCTTTCTTT. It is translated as CASRVRSEMNTEAFF.

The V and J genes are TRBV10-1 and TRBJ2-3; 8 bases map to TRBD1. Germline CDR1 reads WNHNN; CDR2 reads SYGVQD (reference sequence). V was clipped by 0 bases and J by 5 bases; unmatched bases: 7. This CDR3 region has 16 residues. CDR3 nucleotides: TGCGCCAGCAGTGAGTCCCGGGGACAGGAGGAAGATACGCAGTATTTT. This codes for CASSESRGQEEDTQYF.